This passage covers 2 T cell receptor beta chains from one sample sequenced in a study of blood T cell repertoires in COVID-19. TCRdb's table, derived via immunoSEQ multiplex PCR, lists solely in-frame clones and lacks some. Among about 300,000 clones listed, 75% to 95% were seen once. The specimen sequenced was peripheral blood. These receptor sequences come from a woman in her 30s with COVID-19, enrolled during active disease.

Points on this clone: This may come from a read error, since a much larger clone is one base off. CDR3 DNA sequence: TGTGCCAGCAGCCCGGGACTAGCGGGCTACAATGAGCAGTTCTTC. Its protein is CASSPGLAGYNEQFF. The rearrangement joins TRBV5-8 to TRBJ2-1; the match to TRBD2 covers 12 bases. Germline CDR1 and CDR2: SGHTS and YDEGEE. J was trimmed by 3 bases and V by 4 bases; bases with no gene match: 2. The CDR3 loop spans 15 amino acids.

The chain recombines TRBV2 with TRBJ1-6; no reliable D call. Trimming pared 5 bases from V and 3 bases from J, leaving 8 bases between. There are 14 residues in the CDR3. CDR1 is SNHLY, CDR2 FYNNEI, per germline. The CDR3 bases are TGTGCCAGCAGTAAAACGGTCTATAATTCACCCCTCCACTTT. Translated: CASSKTVYNSPLHF.